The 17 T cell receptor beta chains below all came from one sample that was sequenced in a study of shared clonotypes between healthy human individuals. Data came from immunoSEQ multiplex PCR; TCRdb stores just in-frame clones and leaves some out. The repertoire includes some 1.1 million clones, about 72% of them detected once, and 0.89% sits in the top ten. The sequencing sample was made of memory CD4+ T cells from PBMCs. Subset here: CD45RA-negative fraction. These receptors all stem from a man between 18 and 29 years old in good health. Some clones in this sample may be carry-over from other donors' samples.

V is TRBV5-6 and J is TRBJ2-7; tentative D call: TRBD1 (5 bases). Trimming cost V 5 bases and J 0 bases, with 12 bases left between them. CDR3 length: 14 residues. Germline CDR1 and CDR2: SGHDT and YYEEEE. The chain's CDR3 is CASRGWGSSYEQYF. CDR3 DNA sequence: TGTGCCAGCAGGGGTTGGGGCAGCTCCTACGAGCAGTACTTC.

This chain's CDR3 is CASSLDRGLAGNEQFF. CDR3 coding DNA: TGTGCCAGCAGCTTAGATAGGGGCCTAGCGGGGAATGAGCAGTTCTTC. The rearrangement uses TRBV11-3 and TRBJ2-1, with 9 bases aligning to TRBD2. The CDR3 is 16 amino acids. V lost 0 bases, J lost 7 bases, and 7 bases stayed unmatched. Germline lookup yields CDR1 SGHNT and CDR2 YENEEA.

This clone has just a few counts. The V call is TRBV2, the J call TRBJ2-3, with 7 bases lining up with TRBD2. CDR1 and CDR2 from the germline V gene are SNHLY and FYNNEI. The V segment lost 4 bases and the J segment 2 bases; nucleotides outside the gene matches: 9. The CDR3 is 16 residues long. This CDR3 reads CASSVSASGATDTQYF. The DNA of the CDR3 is TGTGCCAGCAGTGTCTCGGCTAGCGGTGCCACAGATACGCAGTATTTT.

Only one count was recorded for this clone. The CDR3 loop is CASRSLREGLRSHEQFF. The DNA for the CDR3 is TGTGCCAGCAGATCATTACGGGAGGGCCTGAGGTCACATGAGCAGTTCTTC. The genes are TRBV28 and TRBJ2-1; 8 bases align to TRBD2. Germline trimming cut 6 bases from V and 8 bases from J; bases unmatched to any gene: 18. Looked up from germline, CDR1 is MDHEN and CDR2 is SYDVKM. This CDR3 comprises 17 residues.

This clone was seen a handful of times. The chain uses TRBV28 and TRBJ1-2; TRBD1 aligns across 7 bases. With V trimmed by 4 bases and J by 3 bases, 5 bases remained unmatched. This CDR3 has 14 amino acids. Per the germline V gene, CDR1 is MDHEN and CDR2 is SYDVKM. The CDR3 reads CASSYRGADYGYTF. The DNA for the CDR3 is TGTGCCAGCAGTTACAGGGGTGCAGACTATGGCTACACCTTC.

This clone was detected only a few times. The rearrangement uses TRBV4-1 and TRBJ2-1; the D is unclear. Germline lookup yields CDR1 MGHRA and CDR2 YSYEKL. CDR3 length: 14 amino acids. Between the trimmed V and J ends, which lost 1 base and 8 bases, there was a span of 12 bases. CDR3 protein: CASSQVQLFDEQFF. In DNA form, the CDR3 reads TGCGCCAGCAGCCAAGTCCAGCTTTTCGATGAGCAGTTCTTC.

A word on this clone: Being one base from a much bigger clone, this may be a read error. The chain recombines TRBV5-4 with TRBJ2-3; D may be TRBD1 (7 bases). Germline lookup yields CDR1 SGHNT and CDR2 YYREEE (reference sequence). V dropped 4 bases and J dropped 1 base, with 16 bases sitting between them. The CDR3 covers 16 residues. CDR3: CASSVRQGGGTDTQYF. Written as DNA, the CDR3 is TGTGCCAGCAGCGTACGACAGGGAGGTGGCACAGATACGCAGTATTTT.

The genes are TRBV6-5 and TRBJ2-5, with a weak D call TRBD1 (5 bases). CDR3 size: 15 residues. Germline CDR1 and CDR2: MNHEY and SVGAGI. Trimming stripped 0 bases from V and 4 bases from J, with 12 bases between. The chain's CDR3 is CASSYSAGLGETQYF. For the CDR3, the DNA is TGTGCCAGCAGTTACTCAGCAGGGCTGGGAGAGACCCAGTACTTC.

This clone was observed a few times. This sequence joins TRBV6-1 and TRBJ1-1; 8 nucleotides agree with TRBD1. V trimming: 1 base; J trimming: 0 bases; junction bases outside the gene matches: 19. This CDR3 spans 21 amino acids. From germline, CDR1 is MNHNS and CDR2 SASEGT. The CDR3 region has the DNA TGTGCCAGCAGTGAAGGTTTGTATAGCTTTCGACAGGGGATGATGAACACTGAAGCTTTCTTT. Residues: CASSEGLYSFRQGMMNTEAFF.

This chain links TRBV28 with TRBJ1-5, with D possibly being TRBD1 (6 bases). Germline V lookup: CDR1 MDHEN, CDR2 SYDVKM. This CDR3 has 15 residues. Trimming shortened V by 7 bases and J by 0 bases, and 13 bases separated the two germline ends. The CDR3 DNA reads TGTGCCAGCACCATGGGAGGGGGTAGCAATCAGCCCCAGCATTTT. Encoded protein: CASTMGGGSNQPQHF.

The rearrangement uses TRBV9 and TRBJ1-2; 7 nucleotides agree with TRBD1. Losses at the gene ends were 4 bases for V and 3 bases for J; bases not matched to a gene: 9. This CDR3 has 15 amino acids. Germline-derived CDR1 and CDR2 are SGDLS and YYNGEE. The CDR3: CASSPRQGSYYGYTF. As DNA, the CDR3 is TGTGCCAGCAGCCCCCGACAGGGCTCTTACTATGGCTACACCTTC.

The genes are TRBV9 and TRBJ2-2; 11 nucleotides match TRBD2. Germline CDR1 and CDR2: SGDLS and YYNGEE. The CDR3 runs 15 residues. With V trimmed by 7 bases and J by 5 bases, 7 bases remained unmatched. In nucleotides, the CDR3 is TGTGCCAGCGACCTGGGACTAGCGGAAACCGGGGAGCTGTTTTTT. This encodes CASDLGLAETGELFF.

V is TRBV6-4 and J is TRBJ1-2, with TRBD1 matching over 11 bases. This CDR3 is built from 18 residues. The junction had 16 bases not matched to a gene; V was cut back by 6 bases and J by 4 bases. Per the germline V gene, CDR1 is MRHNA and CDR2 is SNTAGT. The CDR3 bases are TGTGCCAGCAGCCGATCCGGGACAGGGGGGACCCTCGGCTATGGCTACACCTTC. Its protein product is CASSRSGTGGTLGYGYTF.

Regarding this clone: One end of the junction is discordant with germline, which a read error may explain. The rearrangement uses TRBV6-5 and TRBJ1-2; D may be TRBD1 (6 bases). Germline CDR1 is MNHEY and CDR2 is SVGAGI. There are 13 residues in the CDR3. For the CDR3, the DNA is TGTGCCAGCGGGGAGGAGACAGGTGATGGTTACACCTTC. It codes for CASGEETGDGYTF.

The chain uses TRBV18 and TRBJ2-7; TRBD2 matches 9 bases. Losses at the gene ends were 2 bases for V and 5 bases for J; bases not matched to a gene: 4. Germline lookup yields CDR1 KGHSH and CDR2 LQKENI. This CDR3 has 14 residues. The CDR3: CASSPDSGSNEQYF. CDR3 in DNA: TGTGCCAGCTCACCAGATAGCGGGAGCAACGAGCAGTACTTC.

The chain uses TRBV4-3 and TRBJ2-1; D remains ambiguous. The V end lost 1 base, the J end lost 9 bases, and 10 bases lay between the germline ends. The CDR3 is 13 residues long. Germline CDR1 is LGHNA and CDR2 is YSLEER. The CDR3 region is CASSQVFDSEQFF. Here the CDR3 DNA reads TGCGCCAGCAGCCAAGTATTCGATAGTGAGCAGTTCTTC.

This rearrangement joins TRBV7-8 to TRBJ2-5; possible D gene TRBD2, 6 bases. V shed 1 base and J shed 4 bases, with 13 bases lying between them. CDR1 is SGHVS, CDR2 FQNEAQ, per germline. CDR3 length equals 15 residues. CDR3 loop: CASSLVGGLGETQYF. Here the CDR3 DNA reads TGTGCCAGCAGCTTAGTTGGGGGGTTGGGAGAGACCCAGTACTTC.